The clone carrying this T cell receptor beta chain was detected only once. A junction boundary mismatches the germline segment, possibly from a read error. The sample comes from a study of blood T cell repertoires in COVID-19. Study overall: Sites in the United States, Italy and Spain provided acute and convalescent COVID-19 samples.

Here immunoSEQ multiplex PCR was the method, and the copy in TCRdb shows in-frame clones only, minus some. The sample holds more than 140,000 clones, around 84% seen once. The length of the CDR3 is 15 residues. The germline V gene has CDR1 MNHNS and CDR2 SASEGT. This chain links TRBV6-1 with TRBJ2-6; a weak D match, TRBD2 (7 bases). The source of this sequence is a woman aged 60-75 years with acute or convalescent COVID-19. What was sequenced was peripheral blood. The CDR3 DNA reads TGTGCCAGCAGAGAAGGGGGGGCTGGGGCCAACGTCCTGACTTTC. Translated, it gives CASREGGAGANVLTF.